This T cell receptor beta chain was found in a study of response to subunit inactivated influenza vaccine. MiXCR, applied by TCRdb to the RT-PCR reads, yields one record per CDR3 protein. There are a few hundred thousand distinct CDR3 sequences in the sample; 21% occur only once, and roughly 10% lies in the top ten. Trimming removed 0 bases at V and 2 bases at J, with 12 bases between. The V gene's germline CDR1 is SGHDN and CDR2 FVKESK. This CDR3 has 16 residues. The chain is built from TRBV14 and TRBJ2-3; D unclear. Source: PBMCs from blood, taken 21 months after vaccination. The source is a man aged 50 to 69 who received an inactivated influenza vaccine. The CDR3 loop is CASSQDFVYSTDTQYF. Here the CDR3 DNA reads TGTGCCAGCAGCCAAGATTTTGTCTATTCCACAGATACGCAGTATTTT.